These T cell receptor beta chains were read from a single sample in a study of blood T cell repertoires in COVID-19. Produced via immunoSEQ multiplex PCR; TCRdb's table is partial and in-frame only. The sample lists 200,000 or so clones, roughly three quarters occurring once. The sequenced sample was peripheral blood. These receptors originate from a man aged 55 to 70 with active or convalescent COVID-19. CDR3s include the opening cysteine and the closing phenylalanine or tryptophan. The order of the fields is V gene, D gene, J gene, clone size, CDR3 protein, CDR3 DNA. The D gene is left open where the match is weak. Some rows have no size entry. The others give once, few or many, or a class for an expanded clone.

v_gene: TRBV7-2; d_gene: TRBD2; j_gene: TRBJ2-7; abundance: -; CDR3aa: CASSSRGGRSSYEQYF; CDR3nt: TGTGCCAGCAGCTCAAGGGGAGGGCGATCATCCTACGAGCAGTACTTC
v_gene: TRBV28; d_gene: TRBD1; j_gene: TRBJ1-4; abundance: -; CDR3aa: CASKGRTGTEYEKLFF; CDR3nt: TGTGCCAGCAAAGGGAGGACAGGGACGGAATATGAAAAACTGTTTTTT
v_gene: TRBV5-1; d_gene: TRBD1; j_gene: TRBJ1-5; abundance: -; CDR3aa: CASAPGGIGNQPQHF; CDR3nt: TGCGCCAGCGCCCCAGGGGGCATAGGCAATCAGCCCCAGCATTTT
v_gene: TRBV15; d_gene: -; j_gene: TRBJ1-5; abundance: many; CDR3aa: CATRELRGDNQPQHF; CDR3nt: TGTGCCACCAGGGAACTCCGGGGGGACAATCAGCCCCAGCATTTT
v_gene: TRBV6-5; d_gene: -; j_gene: TRBJ1-5; abundance: -; CDR3aa: CASSPMESNQPQHF; CDR3nt: TGTGCCAGCAGCCCAATGGAGAGCAATCAGCCCCAGCATTTT
v_gene: TRBV2; d_gene: TRBD1; j_gene: TRBJ2-7; abundance: -; CDR3aa: CASSGQGEGEQYF; CDR3nt: TGTGCCAGCAGTGGACAGGGGGAGGGCGAGCAGTACTTC
v_gene: TRBV5-1; d_gene: TRBD1; j_gene: TRBJ2-1; abundance: -; CDR3aa: CASSEGQGIYNEQFF; CDR3nt: TGCGCCAGCAGCGAGGGACAGGGTATCTACAATGAGCAGTTCTTC
v_gene: TRBV7-9; d_gene: TRBD1; j_gene: TRBJ2-5; abundance: -; CDR3aa: CASSLELQGAIPQETQYF; CDR3nt: TGTGCCAGCAGCTTAGAGTTGCAGGGGGCGATCCCCCAAGAGACCCAGTACTTC
v_gene: TRBV24-1; d_gene: -; j_gene: TRBJ2-3; abundance: -; CDR3aa: CATGQTTDTQYF; CDR3nt: TGTGCCACCGGACAGACCACAGATACGCAGTATTTT
v_gene: TRBV18; d_gene: TRBD1; j_gene: TRBJ2-6; abundance: -; CDR3aa: CASSEPTGGTGANVLTF; CDR3nt: TGTGCCAGCTCAGAGCCCACAGGGGGGACTGGGGCCAACGTCCTGACTTTC
v_gene: TRBV5-1; d_gene: TRBD1; j_gene: TRBJ1-2; abundance: -; CDR3aa: CASSPGGGNYGYTF; CDR3nt: TGCGCCAGCAGCCCAGGGGGCGGAAACTATGGCTACACCTTC
v_gene: TRBV28; d_gene: -; j_gene: TRBJ1-5; abundance: few; CDR3aa: CASSADRYNQPQHF; CDR3nt: TGTGCCAGCAGTGCCGACAGGTACAATCAGCCCCAGCATTTT
v_gene: TRBV7-9; d_gene: TRBD1; j_gene: TRBJ2-5; abundance: -; CDR3aa: CASSPRTGPGETQYF; CDR3nt: TGTGCCAGCAGCCCCAGGACAGGGCCTGGGGAGACCCAGTACTTC
v_gene: TRBV7-3; d_gene: -; j_gene: TRBJ2-1; abundance: -; CDR3aa: CASSSTDRMGTYNEQFF; CDR3nt: TGTGCCAGCAGCTCAACAGACAGGATGGGGACCTACAATGAGCAGTTCTTC
v_gene: TRBV11-2; d_gene: -; j_gene: TRBJ1-1; abundance: -; CDR3aa: CASSSTGNLDTEAFF; CDR3nt: TGTGCCAGCAGTTCCACAGGGAATTTGGACACTGAAGCTTTCTTT
v_gene: TRBV28; d_gene: TRBD1; j_gene: TRBJ2-7; abundance: -; CDR3aa: CASTGTGLYEQYF; CDR3nt: TGTGCCAGTACAGGGACAGGACTATACGAGCAGTACTTC
v_gene: TRBV18; d_gene: -; j_gene: TRBJ1-2; abundance: -; CDR3aa: CASSDTNYGYTF; CDR3nt: TGTGCCAGCTCGGACACCAACTATGGCTACACCTTC
v_gene: TRBV28; d_gene: TRBD2; j_gene: TRBJ2-7; abundance: -; CDR3aa: CASTTGTSIGYEQYF; CDR3nt: TGTGCCAGCACGACCGGGACTAGCATTGGGTACGAGCAGTACTTC
v_gene: TRBV7-2; d_gene: -; j_gene: TRBJ1-1; abundance: -; CDR3aa: CASSSYLNTEAFF; CDR3nt: TGTGCCAGCAGCTCCTATTTGAACACTGAAGCTTTCTTT
v_gene: TRBV28; d_gene: TRBD1; j_gene: TRBJ2-5; abundance: -; CDR3aa: CASLEWTGRLGETQYF; CDR3nt: TGTGCCAGCCTTGAGTGGACAGGGCGCCTAGGAGAGACCCAGTACTTC
v_gene: TRBV3-1/TRBV3-2; d_gene: -; j_gene: TRBJ1-2; abundance: -; CDR3aa: CASSQLGGTAGTNYGYTF; CDR3nt: TGTGCCAGCAGCCAATTGGGAGGAACTGCCGGGACCAACTATGGCTACACCTTC
v_gene: TRBV7-2; d_gene: -; j_gene: TRBJ1-1; abundance: -; CDR3aa: CASSLVQGNTEAFF; CDR3nt: TGTGCCAGCAGCTTAGTTCAGGGGAACACTGAAGCTTTCTTT
v_gene: TRBV11-2; d_gene: -; j_gene: TRBJ1-1; abundance: -; CDR3aa: CASSLDLGAEAFF; CDR3nt: TGTGCCAGCAGCTTAGATCTCGGTGCAGAAGCTTTCTTT
v_gene: TRBV18; d_gene: -; j_gene: TRBJ2-5; abundance: -; CDR3aa: CASSLEQETQYF; CDR3nt: TGTGCCAGCTCACTTGAGCAAGAGACCCAGTACTTC
v_gene: TRBV5-6; d_gene: TRBD1; j_gene: TRBJ1-3; abundance: many; CDR3aa: CASSRAGTGGAGNTIYF; CDR3nt: TGTGCCAGCAGCCGAGCCGGGACAGGGGGGGCTGGAAACACCATATATTTT
v_gene: TRBV3-1/TRBV3-2; d_gene: TRBD2; j_gene: TRBJ2-3; abundance: -; CDR3aa: CASSHALAGETQYF; CDR3nt: TGTGCCAGCAGCCACGCTCTAGCGGGAGAGACGCAGTATTTT
v_gene: TRBV4-1; d_gene: -; j_gene: TRBJ2-7; abundance: once; CDR3aa: CASTQNPRSRSYEQYF; CDR3nt: TGCGCCAGCACCCAGAACCCCAGGTCCCGGTCCTACGAGCAGTACTTC
v_gene: TRBV5-1; d_gene: TRBD2; j_gene: TRBJ2-6; abundance: -; CDR3aa: CASSLVPSGSGANVLTF; CDR3nt: TGCGCCAGCAGCTTGGTGCCTAGCGGCTCTGGGGCCAACGTCCTGACTTTC
v_gene: TRBV2; d_gene: -; j_gene: TRBJ2-5; abundance: -; CDR3aa: CASRMDSQETQYF; CDR3nt: TGTGCCAGCAGGATGGACAGTCAAGAGACCCAGTACTTC
v_gene: TRBV6-6; d_gene: -; j_gene: TRBJ1-2; abundance: -; CDR3aa: CASSSDSYGYTF; CDR3nt: TGTGCCAGCAGTTCTGACAGCTATGGCTACACCTTC
v_gene: TRBV4-1; d_gene: -; j_gene: TRBJ2-1; abundance: -; CDR3aa: CASSPTPGADLGEQFF; CDR3nt: TGCGCCAGCAGCCCAACTCCAGGGGCCGACCTCGGTGAGCAGTTCTTC
v_gene: TRBV11-2; d_gene: -; j_gene: TRBJ2-4; abundance: -; CDR3aa: CASSFSGAKNIQYF; CDR3nt: TGTGCCAGCAGCTTTAGCGGAGCCAAAAACATTCAGTACTTC
v_gene: TRBV29-1; d_gene: -; j_gene: TRBJ2-4; abundance: -; CDR3aa: CSVGVSGDIQYF; CDR3nt: TGCAGCGTGGGGGTTAGCGGCGACATTCAGTACTTC
v_gene: TRBV27; d_gene: TRBD1; j_gene: TRBJ2-1; abundance: few; CDR3aa: CASSLAGTGVYNEQFF; CDR3nt: TGTGCCAGCAGTTTGGCCGGGACAGGGGTTTACAATGAGCAGTTCTTC
v_gene: TRBV14; d_gene: -; j_gene: TRBJ1-1; abundance: few; CDR3aa: CASSHPGQFTEAFF; CDR3nt: TGTGCCAGCAGCCATCCCGGACAGTTCACTGAAGCTTTCTTT